The 18 T cell receptor beta chains below all came from one sample that was sequenced in a study of T-cell reconstitution after alpha-beta-depleted transplantation in children. Molecular barcoding with unique molecular identifiers was used for the TCRbeta library. TCRdb re-called the PCR reads with MiXCR, one entry per CDR3 protein. Of about 580,000 distinct CDR3 sequences listed, 23% are singletons. The specimen was PBMCs, mostly from graft donor cells, collected 360 days after TCRalphabeta/CD19-depleted stem cell transplant. These receptors were collected from a boy under two years old who had a stem cell transplant for acute myeloid leukemia, so the T cells may come from the graft donor.

This clonotype was picked up many times. CDR3 in amino acids: CASSRGGTDYGYTF. CDR3 sequence (DNA): TGTGCCAGCAGCCGGGGCGGGACAGACTATGGCTACACCTTC. The J gene is TRBJ1-2, the V gene TRBV7-2; 7 bases are shared with TRBD1. The CDR3 runs 14 residues. J gave up 3 bases and V 5 bases, and 6 bases lay outside the gene matches. CDR1 is SGHTA and CDR2 is FQGNSA in the germline V gene.

This clonotype was observed a handful of times. The chain recombines TRBV29-1 with TRBJ2-1; 8 positions agree with TRBD1. Germline loops: CDR1 SQVTM, CDR2 ANQGSEA. The CDR3 sequence is 13 residues long. J was trimmed by 5 bases and V by 3 bases; bases with no gene match: 3. The chain's CDR3 is CSVEGQANNEQFF. The CDR3 coding sequence is TGCAGCGTTGAGGGACAGGCCAACAATGAGCAGTTCTTC.

The table lists this clonotype with many counts. V usage is TRBV29-1 and J usage is TRBJ1-1; possibly TRBD1 for D (5 bases). Germline lookup yields CDR1 SQVTM and CDR2 ANQGSEA. Trimming took off 1 base at V and 4 bases at J, with 13 bases between the two ends. The CDR3 spans 14 residues. The CDR3 bases are TGCAGCGTTGAAGGGCGGTGGGGGAGCACTGAAGCTTTCTTT. Translated, it gives CSVEGRWGSTEAFF.

The V gene is TRBV7-9, the J gene TRBJ1-3; 7 bases line up with TRBD1. CDR3 length: 14 residues. CDR1 and CDR2 (germline): SEHNR, FQNEAQ (reference sequence). Unmatched junction bases numbered 5, after V lost 5 bases and J lost 4 bases. The CDR3 DNA reads TGTGCCAGCAGCGTCACGACAGGGGGAAACACCATATATTTT. Residues: CASSVTTGGNTIYF.

The genes are TRBV20-1 and TRBJ2-1; 8 bases align to TRBD2. The CDR3 is made up of 14 amino acids. Germline CDR1 is DFQATT and CDR2 is SNEGSKA (reference sequence). Trimming removed 6 bases from V and 3 bases from J; junction bases left unmatched: 7. As DNA, the CDR3 is TGCAGTGCCGGCGGGGGGAGGGGCTACAATGAGCAGTTCTTC. This gives the protein CSAGGGRGYNEQFF.

The V call is TRBV6-1, the J call TRBJ1-2; 8 bases map to TRBD1. The length of the CDR3 is 15 residues. Germline assignment: CDR1 MNHNS and CDR2 SASEGT. The V gene end was trimmed by 3 bases and the J gene end by 4 bases; junction bases not matched to a gene: 7. CDR3 sequence: CASSDPRGLIYGYTF. In DNA, the CDR3 is TGTGCCAGCAGTGATCCCAGGGGGCTCATCTATGGCTACACCTTC.

This clonotype showed up many times. The chain employs TRBV24-1 and TRBJ2-3; perhaps TRBD1 as D (5 bases). CDR1 is KGHDR and CDR2 is SFDVKD in the germline V gene. This CDR3 comprises 14 residues. V lost 4 bases to trimming and J lost 1 base, with 8 bases between them. CDR3 sequence: CATSDLTGTDTQYF. DNA for the CDR3: TGTGCCACCAGTGACTTGACAGGCACAGATACGCAGTATTTT.

There are a few counts of this clonotype. In DNA form, the CDR3 reads TGTGCCATCGGGGGGGGTCCGACAAAGGGACTACAAGAGACCCAGTACTTC. This gives the protein CAIGGGPTKGLQETQYF. This chain connects TRBV10-3 to TRBJ2-5, with 7 nucleotides matching TRBD2. The V gene end was trimmed by 8 bases and the J gene end by 2 bases; junction bases not matched to a gene: 17. Germline V gene data show CDR1 as ENHRY and CDR2 as SYGVKD. The CDR3 runs 17 residues.

A few counts support this clonotype. The genes are TRBV29-1 and TRBJ1-2; 7 bases line up with TRBD1. Germline CDR1 is SQVTM and CDR2 is ANQGSEA. The CDR3 is 13 amino acids. V dropped 6 bases and J dropped 4; count of bases not matched to a gene: 8. DNA for the CDR3: TGCAGCGTCCTTCAGGGGGAGGTCTATGGCTACACCTTC. Protein sequence: CSVLQGEVYGYTF.

The rearrangement uses TRBV20-1 and TRBJ2-1; 9 bases agree with TRBD2. This CDR3 region has 16 residues. In germline, CDR1 is DFQATT, CDR2 SNEGSKA (reference sequence). Unmatched junction bases numbered 5, after V lost 2 bases and J lost 0 bases. CDR3 region: CSARSLAGRSYNEQFF. The CDR3 nucleotides are TGCAGTGCTAGATCACTAGCGGGCCGCTCCTACAATGAGCAGTTCTTC.

In its sample, this clonotype was seen many times. The chain uses TRBV20-1 and TRBJ1-5; no reliable D call. Deletions cut 3 bases from V and 5 bases from J, with 5 bases between. The CDR3 sequence is 11 residues long. Germline-derived CDR1 and CDR2 are DFQATT and SNEGSKA (reference sequence). The CDR3 nucleotides are TGCAGTGCTAGTGGCGATCAGCCCCAGCATTTT. It translates to CSASGDQPQHF.

This clonotype was observed a handful of times. V gene TRBV6-1 combines with J gene TRBJ2-1; 8 bases align to TRBD2. This CDR3 has 17 amino acids. The trim removed 4 bases at V and 4 bases at J, leaving 12 bases unmatched. Germline V gives CDR1 MNHNS, CDR2 SASEGT. CDR3 in DNA: TGTGCCAGCAGTGCCCTACGGGGGGGCGCAGGTTACAATGAGCAGTTCTTC. Its protein is CASSALRGGAGYNEQFF.

The chain links TRBV9 to TRBJ2-3; weak D call: TRBD1 (6 bases). Germline-derived CDR1 and CDR2 are SGDLS and YYNGEE. The CDR3 totals 15 residues. V dropped 3 bases and J dropped 5 bases, with 16 bases sitting between them. CDR3 DNA sequence: TGTGCCAGCAGCGATCGGGCAGGGGAAGGAGATACGCAGTATTTT. Amino acids: CASSDRAGEGDTQYF.

This clonotype appeared a single time. CDR3 residues: CASSSRTGGQETQYF. DNA of the CDR3: TGTGCCAGCAGTTCGAGGACAGGGGGCCAAGAGACCCAGTACTTC. The V and J genes are TRBV28 and TRBJ2-5; 10 nucleotides align to TRBD1. In germline, CDR1 is MDHEN, CDR2 SYDVKM. This CDR3 has 15 amino acids. Trimming took 4 bases from V and 1 from J; bases not matched to a gene: 3.

J is TRBJ1-5 and V is TRBV20-1, with D possibly being TRBD1 (6 bases). The ends were cut back, 1 base at V and 3 bases at J, with 13 bases in the middle. The germline V gene has CDR1 DFQATT and CDR2 SNEGSKA (reference sequence). This CDR3 is built from 15 residues. Written as DNA, the CDR3 is TGCAGTGCTAGAGGGCCTGGGGACAACAATCAGCCCCAGCATTTT. It is translated as CSARGPGDNNQPQHF.

This clonotype was seen ten or more times. This chain connects TRBV5-4 to TRBJ2-1; D may be TRBD2 (5 bases). The CDR3 sequence is 13 residues long. Germline loops: CDR1 SGHNT, CDR2 YYREEE (reference sequence). The V end was cut by 5 bases, the J end by 9 bases, with 15 bases between. The CDR3 coding sequence is TGTGCCAGCAGAGTGGCGGTTGAGGGTGAGCAGTTCTTC. This sequence encodes CASRVAVEGEQFF.

This clonotype was seen a handful of times. Here the CDR3 DNA reads TGTGCCAGCAGCTTAGTTCCAGGGTCGTATCAGCCCCAGCATTTT. This gives the protein CASSLVPGSYQPQHF. V and J are TRBV7-2 and TRBJ1-5; a possible D gene is TRBD1 (5 bases). CDR1 SGHTA and CDR2 FQGNSA come from the germline V gene. Trimming removed 1 base from V and 5 bases from J, with 12 bases in between. The CDR3 runs to 15 residues.

This clonotype was recorded a few times. The chain is built from TRBV6-6 and TRBJ1-2; D not certain. The V gene's germline CDR1 is MNHNY and CDR2 SVGAGI (reference sequence). Between the trimmed V and J ends, which lost 5 bases and 4 bases, there was a span of 11 bases. The CDR3 has 13 residues. The CDR3 spells CASSHTSGYGYTF. CDR3 bases: TGTGCCAGCAGTCACACCTCAGGCTATGGCTACACCTTC.